This is a list of T cell receptor beta chains from one sample in a study of blood T cell repertoires in COVID-19. Using immunoSEQ multiplex PCR, the repertoire was profiled, and TCRdb retains in-frame clones only, with some absent. The sample records a few hundred thousand clones, 80% to 85% being singletons. The sequenced sample consisted of peripheral blood. These receptors originate from a young woman who had recovered from COVID-19. The CDR3 runs from the conserved cysteine through the conserved F or W. Fields, in order: clone size, V gene, J gene, D gene, CDR3 length, CDR3 DNA, CDR3 protein. The D gene is left open where the match is weak. Rows give clone size only sometimes, using once, few, many, or a class for an expanded clone.

.,TRBV7-3,TRBJ1-2,.,14,TGTGCCAGCAGCCCTACCGGGGCAGGGGATAGCTACACCTTC,CASSPTGAGDSYTF
.,TRBV28,TRBJ1-3,.,15,TGTGCCAGCAGTTCCCCGGGTCAGCGGGGAAACACCATATATTTT,CASSSPGQRGNTIYF
.,TRBV10-3,TRBJ2-7,TRBD1,14,TGTGCCATCAGTCGGACAGGGGCAAGCTACGAGCAGTACTTC,CAISRTGASYEQYF
once,TRBV29-1,TRBJ2-7,TRBD2,12,TGCAGCGCTGGACTAGCGGGCTACGAGCAGTACTTC,CSAGLAGYEQYF
.,TRBV7-9,TRBJ2-7,.,12,TGTGCCAGCAGCCCCGGTGCCGACGAGCAGTACTTC,CASSPGADEQYF
.,TRBV6-5,TRBJ2-5,.,14,TGTGCCAGCAGTCCCCTGGGAGGTCAAGAGACCCAGTACTTC,CASSPLGGQETQYF
.,TRBV29-1,TRBJ2-3,.,13,TGCAGCGTACAGGGGACTAGCACAGATACGCAGTATTTT,CSVQGTSTDTQYF
.,TRBV28,TRBJ2-3,.,15,TGTGCCAGCAGCTTAGACAGGGGAGGGTTTGATACGCAGTATTTT,CASSLDRGGFDTQYF
.,TRBV12-3/TRBV12-4,TRBJ1-5,.,12,TGTGCCAGCAGTTCCGGTAATCAGCCCCAGCATTTT,CASSSGNQPQHF
.,TRBV5-6,TRBJ1-5,TRBD1,16,TGTGCCAGCAGCTTGGGCGCGACAGGGGGCACTCAGCCCCAGCATTTT,CASSLGATGGTQPQHF
.,TRBV7-9,TRBJ1-2,.,12,TGTGCCAGCAGCTTGGAGGGGAATGGCTACACCTTC,CASSLEGNGYTF
.,TRBV28,TRBJ2-3,TRBD2,17,TGTGCCAGCACAACCTGGGGACTAGCGGGACCCGTGGATACGCAGTATTTT,CASTTWGLAGPVDTQYF
.,TRBV29-1,TRBJ1-1,.,15,TGCAGCGTTGCTTCGGGGTGGGGAATGAACACTGAAGCTTTCTTT,CSVASGWGMNTEAFF
.,TRBV5-1,TRBJ1-5,TRBD1,14,TGCGCCAGCAGCCTCGGGACAGCGAATCAGCCCCAGCATTTT,CASSLGTANQPQHF
.,TRBV28,TRBJ2-2,.,15,TGTGCCAGCACTGGCGCGGACATCGGAACCGGGGAGCTGTTTTTT,CASTGADIGTGELFF